Listed below are T cell receptor beta chains from one sample, sequenced in a study of cytomegalovirus exposure and HLA in healthy donors. The assay was immunoSEQ multiplex PCR, and TCRdb's table has in-frame clones only and misses some. This table holds about 110,000 clones, about 88% found once. The specimen was PBMCs. The receptors shown here come from a woman under 30 in good health and CMV-seronegative. CDR3s leave out the opening cysteine and the closing phenylalanine or tryptophan. Where a row states a size, it is once, few, many or the class of an expanded clone; other rows omit it.

CDR3aa	abundance	v_gene
ASSLNGSGFGGDTEAF	-	TRBV7-3
ASRLEGSGANVLT	-	TRBV19
ASSLSLAVNTEAF	-	TRBV7-3
ASSSRSRLAGELF	-	TRBV7-9
ASSPDRGEQY	-	TRBV6-6
ASSMGGAEQY	few	TRBV19
ASSRGQGETQY	-	TRBV4-3
ASSRDTLYEQY	-	TRBV28
ASTPGYYEQY	-	TRBV28
ASSLETENTEAF	-	TRBV7-9
ASSISQGAGNTIY	-	TRBV11-2
ASSPKSAGGMGGTDTQY	once	TRBV9
ASSLRNSPLH	few	TRBV27
ASSPSMAYEQY	-	TRBV27
AWSVLWGDTEAF	-	TRBV30
AWSVSGDQPQH	-	TRBV30
ASSFHLSGGPNDNEQF	-	TRBV7-2
ASSSGLAGYNEQF	-	TRBV7-2
ASSGGQGNYGYT	few	TRBV25-1
ASSITPGGGAETQY	-	TRBV28
ATSRDLGQPQH	-	TRBV15
ASSFAPGGRHEQY	-	TRBV27
SARTVGELF	-	TRBV20-1
ASSSNGISNEQF	-	TRBV7-2
ASSSPRASGSSYEQY	once	TRBV28
AWSGSGRNTIY	-	TRBV30